The entry below gives a single TCR beta chain sequence along with its context. No antigen is known for it. These data originate in a study of glioma-infiltrating T cells after dendritic cell vaccination. Study as a whole: Samples are from glioblastoma patients in Phase I and II dendritic cell vaccine trials.

Broader study findings: Patients with more pretreatment TILs had longer time to progression and survival.

Germline V gene lookup returns CDR1 MNHNY and CDR2 SVGAGI (reference sequence). V gave up 5 bases and J gave up 8 bases, with 15 bases separating them. The CDR3 covers 13 residues. PBMC were collected before vaccination, two weeks after the third vaccination, and at progression. Amplification used 60 V beta primers and 13 J beta primers. Data came from immunoSEQ multiplex PCR; TCRdb stores just in-frame clones and leaves some out. This table holds roughly 90,000 clones, 80% to 90% found once. The sample was blood, taken before dendritic cell vaccination. The source is a human donor with glioblastoma. The chain is built from TRBV6-6 and TRBJ1-2, with D unresolved. CDR3 DNA: TGTGCCAGCAGTGTAGGAGGGTCTGGGGGCTACACCTTC. Its protein is CASSVGGSGGYTF.